Described below is a single TCR beta chain sequence and its context. The antigen is not known. All TRB cDNA libraries came from 5' RACE performed with UMI labels. With the 5' RACE reads reprocessed, TCRdb shows one record per CDR3 protein and no DNA. The repertoire table contains around 48,000 distinct CDR3 sequences. The CDR3 loop spans 15 amino acids. Germline CDR1 is LNHNV and CDR2 is YYDKDF (reference sequence). The data originate from a study of CXCR3-negative and CXCR3-positive naive CD8 T cells. Whole-study context: Overall TRB read output was about 140 million, and each library contained about 1.5 +/- 0.3 million reads.

Study-level points and caveats: Comparison of naive subsets found surface CD5 to be comparable, and TCR strength was inferred on the basis of TRB CDR3 properties. Cryopreserved cells partially lost CXCR3 expression, and fresh PBMCs were used in most assays. Whereas memory cells differed, naive CXCR3-negative and CXCR3-positive cells shared similar TRBV-TRBJ usage.

Sample: memory CD8+ T cells from blood. V and J are TRBV15 and TRBJ2-6. This sequence was found in a human donor in good health. Some clones in this sample may be carry-over from other donors' samples. CDR3 region: CATSRETSGANVLTF.